These 13 T cell receptor beta chains originate from one sample sequenced in a study of OX40 agonist ivuxolimab in advanced cancers. Clones were read by immunoSEQ multiplex PCR, and TCRdb kept only the in-frame ones, dropping some. The sample lists 90,000 or so clones, roughly nine tenths occurring once. The input for sequencing was CD4+ or CD8+ T cells sorted from blood, taken in a trial of the OX40 agonist ivuxolimab. The receptors were gathered from an adult with an advanced solid tumor such as melanoma, head and neck, liver or kidney cancer.

The V call is TRBV5-7, the J call TRBJ1-2, with unresolved D. Being an ORF, TRBV5-7 has a function that is uncertain. This CDR3 region has 15 residues. The germline V and J ends were trimmed by 0 bases and 6 bases, with 15 bases remaining between them. The CDR3 sequence: CASSLAGGRLDGYTF. CDR3 bases: TGTGCCAGCAGCTTGGCGGGTGGGAGGCTAGATGGCTACACCTTC.

The chain joins TRBV5-6 to TRBJ2-1, with TRBD2 matching 7 bases. The CDR3 has 15 residues. V dropped 0 bases and J dropped 6; count of bases not matched to a gene: 6. Germline-derived CDR1 and CDR2 are SGHDT and YYEEEE. CDR3: CASSLVGEGLNEQFF. The CDR3, as DNA: TGTGCCAGCAGCTTGGTCGGGGAGGGCCTCAATGAGCAGTTCTTC.

This rearrangement joins TRBV4-1 to TRBJ2-1, with D perhaps TRBD1 (5 bases). This CDR3 comprises 15 residues. Germline V lookup: CDR1 MGHRA, CDR2 YSYEKL. Trimming removed 8 bases from V and 9 bases from J, with 23 bases in between. The CDR3 DNA follows: TGCGCCAGCGGAGTGGGGCAGGGTGAACGGAGTGAGCAGTTCTTC. Translated: CASGVGQGERSEQFF.

This rearrangement joins TRBV28 to TRBJ2-7; D could derive from TRBD1 or TRBD2 (6 bases each). The CDR3 contains 17 residues. Germline V CDR1 and CDR2: MDHEN, SYDVKM. Trimming cost V 3 bases and J 3 bases, with 21 bases left between them. In DNA, the CDR3 is TGTGCCAGCAGTTTCTACACCGGGGGCAGCCTTATCTACGAGCAGTACTTC. This translates into CASSFYTGGSLIYEQYF.

This chain joins TRBV15 and TRBJ2-2, with a weak D call TRBD2 (7 bases). CDR3 size: 14 residues. Trimming took 0 bases from V and 7 from J, leaving 9 bases between them. The V gene's germline CDR1 is LNHNV and CDR2 YYDKDF (reference sequence). The DNA of the CDR3 is TGTGCCACCAGCAGAGACGGGGGGCTCGGGGAGCTGTTTTTT. The encoded protein is CATSRDGGLGELFF.

The chain links TRBV7-9 to TRBJ2-5, with 9 bases lining up with TRBD1. The CDR3 is 15 residues long. The V gene's germline CDR1 is SEHNR and CDR2 FQNEAQ (reference sequence). J lost 3 bases, V lost 8 bases, and 10 bases had no gene match. The CDR3 DNA follows: TGTGCCAGCGGCGAAACAGGGGGCGTTGAAGAGACCCAGTACTTC. Translated: CASGETGGVEETQYF.

This chain uses TRBV27 with TRBJ2-7, with unresolved D. The CDR3 contains 14 residues. Germline V lookup: CDR1 MNHEY, CDR2 SMNVEV (reference sequence). V lost 5 bases and J lost 0, with 11 bases in between. As DNA, the CDR3 is TGTGCCAGCAGTCTTACCGGCAGCTCCTACGAGCAGTACTTC. This gives the protein CASSLTGSSYEQYF.

V usage is TRBV7-8 and J usage is TRBJ2-5, with no clear D. Germline V gene data show CDR1 as SGHVS and CDR2 as FQNEAQ. V lost 3 bases to trimming and J lost 3 bases, with 11 bases between them. This CDR3 region has 14 residues. DNA for the CDR3: TGTGCCAGCAGCTTCCGGTCGAGCAAAGAGACCCAGTACTTC. Translating it yields CASSFRSSKETQYF.

V is TRBV9 and J is TRBJ2-2, with TRBD2 identical over 9 bases. The CDR3 extends over 15 amino acids. Unmatched junction bases numbered 4, after V lost 4 bases and J lost 3 bases. Germline lookup yields CDR1 SGDLS and CDR2 YYNGEE. Written as DNA, the CDR3 is TGTGCCAGCAGCTACCGACTAGCGGACACCGGGGAGCTGTTTTTT. It is translated as CASSYRLADTGELFF.

The rearrangement uses TRBV9 and TRBJ1-2; 7 nucleotides line up with TRBD1. V dropped 4 bases and J dropped 6; count of bases not matched to a gene: 6. There are 13 residues in the CDR3. Germline V gives CDR1 SGDLS, CDR2 YYNGEE. This CDR3 is CASSLPQGNGYTF. The DNA for the CDR3 is TGTGCCAGCAGCCTACCACAGGGGAATGGCTACACCTTC.

V gene TRBV7-8 combines with J gene TRBJ1-1; D not certain. CDR3 length: 15 residues. With 5 bases removed from V and 1 base from J, the gap between germline ends came to 14 bases. Germline V gene data show CDR1 as SGHVS and CDR2 as FQNEAQ. The CDR3: CASSNSAVPNTEAFF. Written as DNA, the CDR3 is TGTGCCAGCAGCAATTCTGCGGTCCCGAACACTGAAGCTTTCTTT.

The chain couples TRBV4-1 to TRBJ2-7, with a weak D call TRBD1 (5 bases). In germline, CDR1 is MGHRA, CDR2 YSYEKL. The CDR3 consists of 16 residues. Trimming took 1 base from V and 4 from J, leaving 17 bases between them. The CDR3 sequence: CASSQVFRADPYEQYF. CDR3 sequence (DNA): TGCGCCAGCAGCCAAGTGTTCAGGGCAGACCCTTACGAGCAGTACTTC.

The rearrangement joins TRBV19 to TRBJ2-2; TRBD1 matches at 8 bases. CDR3 size: 13 residues. Trimming at V came to 9 bases and at J to 3 bases, leaving 3 bases not matched to a gene. Germline assignment: CDR1 LNHDA and CDR2 SQIVND (reference sequence). The CDR3, as DNA: TGTGCCAGCAGGGGGCCGGACACCGGGGAGCTGTTTTTT. Translating it yields CASRGPDTGELFF.